One TCR beta chain is described in this entry. What it recognizes is unknown. This entry is derived from a study of cytomegalovirus exposure and HLA in healthy donors. Study-level results: The study listed some 160 cytomegalovirus-associated TCR beta chains.

The primer mix had 60 Vbeta and 13 Jbeta primers. Per the original data handling: Roughly 10 million shared chains were among some 75 million unique TCR beta chains counted in a later analysis. TCRdb's copy holds only in-frame clones and misses some; the assay was immunoSEQ multiplex PCR. V and J calls and clone size come straight from that table; D and trimming were deduced from the DNA. The data contain about 160,000 clones, around 85% of them seen just once; the ten biggest clones take up 3.5% to 5.5%. The CDR3 extends over 14 amino acids. V was clipped by 0 bases and J by 8 bases, with 14 bases between them. CDR1 and CDR2 (germline): SGHDT, YYEEEE.

The specimen was PBMCs. The sequence came from a man aged 35 to 55 in good health and CMV-seronegative. The chain links TRBV5-6 to TRBJ1-2; D gene unclear. Here the CDR3 reads CASSLGAGSTGYTF. DNA of the CDR3: TGTGCCAGCAGCTTGGGTGCCGGGTCCACAGGCTACACCTTC. Combining the CDR3 with reference TRBV5-6 and TRBJ1-2 gives the whole variable domain DAGVTQSPTHLIKTRGQQVTLRCSPKSGHDTVSWYQQALGQGPQFIFQYYEEEERQRGNFPDRFSGHQFPNYSSELNVNALLLGDSALYLCASSLGAGSTGYTFGSGTRLTVV.